The sequence of this TCR beta chain was determined in a study of T cell responses to AZD1222 COVID-19 vaccine. Study-wide results and limits: Donors skewed white British and female; clonal diversity was possibly underestimated. Baseline testing showed seropositivity in only a handful of AZD1222 recipients. None of the repertoires were sampled until the peak T cell response had passed.

Sequenced by immunoSEQ multiplex PCR; TCRdb stores in-frame clones only, minus some. The data show 110,000 or so clones, more than 75% seen once. This clone appeared once. Its specificity is unknown. CDR1 is SGDLS and CDR2 is YYNGEE in the germline V gene. The germline V and J ends were trimmed by 0 bases and 2 bases, with 8 bases remaining between them. The CDR3 spans 14 residues. The V and J genes are TRBV9 and TRBJ1-1; D not resolved. Specimen: peripheral blood, collected 28 days after the second AZD1222 dose. The TCR comes from an adult who received the AZD1222 COVID-19 vaccine. The CDR3 region is CASSVEGLNTEAFF. CDR3 nucleotides: TGTGCCAGCAGCGTAGAAGGGCTCAACACTGAAGCTTTCTTT.